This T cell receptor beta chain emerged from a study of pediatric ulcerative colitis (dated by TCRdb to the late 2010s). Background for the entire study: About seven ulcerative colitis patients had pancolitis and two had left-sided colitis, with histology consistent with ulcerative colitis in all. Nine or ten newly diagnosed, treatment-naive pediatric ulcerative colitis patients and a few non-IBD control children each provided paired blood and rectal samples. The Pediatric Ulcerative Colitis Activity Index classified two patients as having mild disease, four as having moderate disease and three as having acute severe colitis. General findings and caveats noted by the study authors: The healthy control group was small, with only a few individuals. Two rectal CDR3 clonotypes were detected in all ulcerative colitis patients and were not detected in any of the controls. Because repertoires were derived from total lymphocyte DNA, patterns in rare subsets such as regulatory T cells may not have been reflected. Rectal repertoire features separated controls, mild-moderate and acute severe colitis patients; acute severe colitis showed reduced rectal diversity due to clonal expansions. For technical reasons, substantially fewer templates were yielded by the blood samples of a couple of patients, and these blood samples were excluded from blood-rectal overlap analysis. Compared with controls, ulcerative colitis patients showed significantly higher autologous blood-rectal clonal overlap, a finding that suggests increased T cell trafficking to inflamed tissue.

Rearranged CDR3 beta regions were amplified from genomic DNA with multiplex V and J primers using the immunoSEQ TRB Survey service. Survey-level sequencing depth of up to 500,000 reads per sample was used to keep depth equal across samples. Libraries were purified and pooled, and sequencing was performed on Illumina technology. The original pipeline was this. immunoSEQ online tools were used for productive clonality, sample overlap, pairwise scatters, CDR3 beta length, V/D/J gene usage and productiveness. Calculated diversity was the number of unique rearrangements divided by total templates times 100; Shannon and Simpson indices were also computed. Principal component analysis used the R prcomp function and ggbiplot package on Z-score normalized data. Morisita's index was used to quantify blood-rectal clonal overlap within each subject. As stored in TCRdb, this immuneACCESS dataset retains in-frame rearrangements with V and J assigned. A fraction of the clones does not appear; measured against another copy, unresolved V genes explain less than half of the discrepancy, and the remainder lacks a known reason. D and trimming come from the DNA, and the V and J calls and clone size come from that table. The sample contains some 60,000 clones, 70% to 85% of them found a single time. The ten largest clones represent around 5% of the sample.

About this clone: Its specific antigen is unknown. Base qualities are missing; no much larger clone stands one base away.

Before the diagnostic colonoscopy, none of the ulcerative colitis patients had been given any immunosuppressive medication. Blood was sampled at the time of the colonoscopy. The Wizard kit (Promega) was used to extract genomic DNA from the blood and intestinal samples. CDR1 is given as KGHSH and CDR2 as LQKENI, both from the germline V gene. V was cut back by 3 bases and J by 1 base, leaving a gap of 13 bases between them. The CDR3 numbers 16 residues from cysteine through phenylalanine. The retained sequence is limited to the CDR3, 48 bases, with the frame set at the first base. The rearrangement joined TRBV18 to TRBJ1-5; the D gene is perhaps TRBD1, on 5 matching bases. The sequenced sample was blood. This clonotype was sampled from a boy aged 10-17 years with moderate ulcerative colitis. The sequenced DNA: TGTGCCAGCTCACCGGAGAAGGGGACGAGCAATCAGCCCCAGCATTTT. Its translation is CASSPEKGTSNQPQHF. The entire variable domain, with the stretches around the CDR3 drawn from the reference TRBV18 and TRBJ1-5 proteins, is NAGVMQNPRHLVRRRGQEARLRCSPMKGHSHVYWYRQLPEEGLKFMVYLQKENIIDESGMPKERFSAEFPKEGPSILRIQQVVRGDSAAYFCASSPEKGTSNQPQHFGDGTRLSIL.